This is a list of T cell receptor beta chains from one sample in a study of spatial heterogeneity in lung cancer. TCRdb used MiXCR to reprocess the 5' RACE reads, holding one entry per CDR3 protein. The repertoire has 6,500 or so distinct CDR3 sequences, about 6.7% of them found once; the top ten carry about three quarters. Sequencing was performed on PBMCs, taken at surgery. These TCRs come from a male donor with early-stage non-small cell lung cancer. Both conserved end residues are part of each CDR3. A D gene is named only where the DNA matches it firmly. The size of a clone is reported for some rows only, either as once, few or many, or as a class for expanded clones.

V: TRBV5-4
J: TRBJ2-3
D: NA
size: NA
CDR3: CASSLLLASSTDTQYF
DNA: TGTGCCAGCAGCTTGTTACTAGCCTCCAGCACAGATACGCAGTATTTT

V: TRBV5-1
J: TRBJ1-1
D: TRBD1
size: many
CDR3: CASSYGQGGTEAFF
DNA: TGCGCCAGCAGCTACGGACAGGGGGGGACTGAAGCTTTCTTT

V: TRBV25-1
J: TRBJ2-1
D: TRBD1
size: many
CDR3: CASSLSGTGAYNEQFF
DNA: TGTGCCAGCAGTCTCTCCGGGACAGGGGCCTACAATGAGCAGTTCTTC

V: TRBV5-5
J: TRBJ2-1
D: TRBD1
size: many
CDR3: CASSLEQGLYNEQFF
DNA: TGTGCCAGCAGCTTGGAACAGGGGCTTTACAATGAGCAGTTCTTC

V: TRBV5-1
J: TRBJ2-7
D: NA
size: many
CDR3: CASRHPAGHEQYF
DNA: TGCGCCAGCAGGCACCCAGCAGGGCACGAGCAGTACTTC

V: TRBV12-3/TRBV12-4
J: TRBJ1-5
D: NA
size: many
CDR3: CASSLKGQPQHF
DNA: TGTGCCAGCAGTTTAAAGGGTCAGCCCCAGCATTTT

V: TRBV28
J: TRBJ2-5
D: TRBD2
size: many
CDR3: CASSLDRGEIQETQYF
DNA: TGTGCCAGCAGTTTGGATCGGGGGGAAATTCAAGAGACCCAGTACTTC

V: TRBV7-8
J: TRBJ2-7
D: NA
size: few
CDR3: CASSPGGTYEQYF
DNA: TGTGCCAGCAGCCCCGGGGGCACCTACGAGCAGTACTTC

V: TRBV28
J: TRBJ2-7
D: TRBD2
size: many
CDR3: CASILAEGYEQYF
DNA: TGTGCCAGCATTCTAGCGGAAGGCTACGAGCAGTACTTC

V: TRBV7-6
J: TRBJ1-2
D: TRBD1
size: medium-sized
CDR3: CASSPSSPTGDGYTF
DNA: TGTGCCAGCAGCCCCTCCTCTCCGACAGGGGATGGCTACACCTTC

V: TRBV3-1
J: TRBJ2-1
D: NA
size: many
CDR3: CASSWGASSHNEQFF
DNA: TGTGCCAGCAGTTGGGGGGCTAGCTCCCACAATGAGCAGTTCTTC

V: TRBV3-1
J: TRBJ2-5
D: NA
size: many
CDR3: CASSQDTVETQYF
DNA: TGTGCCAGCAGCCAAGACACAGTAGAGACCCAGTACTTC

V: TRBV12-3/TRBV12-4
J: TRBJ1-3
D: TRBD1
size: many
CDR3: CASSRDSSGNTIYF
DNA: TGTGCCAGCAGTCGGGACAGCTCTGGAAACACCATATATTTT

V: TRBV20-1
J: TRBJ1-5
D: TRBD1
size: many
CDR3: CSAGQVSGNQPQHF
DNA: TGCAGTGCTGGACAGGTGTCGGGGAATCAGCCCCAGCATTTT

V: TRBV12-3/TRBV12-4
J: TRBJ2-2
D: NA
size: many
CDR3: CASSSRAAGELFF
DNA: TGTGCCAGCAGTTCCAGGGCGGCCGGGGAGCTGTTTTTT

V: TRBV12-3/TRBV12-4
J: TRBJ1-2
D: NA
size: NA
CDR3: CVSSLSGRAANYGYTF
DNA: TGTGTCAGCAGCCTCAGTGGCAGGGCGGCTAACTATGGCTACACCTTC

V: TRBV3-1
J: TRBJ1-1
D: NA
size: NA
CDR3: CASSQDSTGEAFF
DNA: TGTGCCAGCAGCCAAGATTCTACCGGGGAAGCTTTCTTT

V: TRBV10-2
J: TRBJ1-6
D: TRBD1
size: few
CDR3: CASIQGGSPLHF
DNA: TGCGCCAGCATACAGGGGGGCTCACCCCTCCACTTT

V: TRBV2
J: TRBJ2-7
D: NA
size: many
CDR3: CASSDLGGTNYEQYF
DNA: TGTGCCAGCAGTGATTTGGGGGGGACAAACTACGAGCAGTACTTC

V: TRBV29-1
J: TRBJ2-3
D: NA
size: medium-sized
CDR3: CSVSTGDTQYF
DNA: TGCAGCGTGTCTACGGGAGATACGCAGTATTTT

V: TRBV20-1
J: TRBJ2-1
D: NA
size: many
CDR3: CSARDSKGWGNEQFF
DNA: TGCAGTGCTAGAGACTCGAAGGGATGGGGGAATGAGCAGTTCTTC

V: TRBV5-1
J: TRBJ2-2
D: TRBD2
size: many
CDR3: CASSPTSGGAGELFF
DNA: TGCGCCAGCAGCCCGACTAGCGGGGGGGCCGGGGAGCTGTTTTTT

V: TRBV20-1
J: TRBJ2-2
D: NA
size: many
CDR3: CSARKGTGELFF
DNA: TGCAGTGCTAGGAAGGGGACCGGGGAGCTGTTTTTT

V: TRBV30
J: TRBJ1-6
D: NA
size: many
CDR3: CASAGTYNSPLHF
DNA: TGTGCCTCGGCAGGAACCTATAATTCACCCCTCCACTTT

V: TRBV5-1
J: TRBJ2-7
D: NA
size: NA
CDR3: CASSLEEEQYF
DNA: TGCGCCAGCAGCTTGGAGGAGGAGCAGTACTTC

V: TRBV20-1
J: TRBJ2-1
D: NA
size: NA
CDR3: CSARDLRAGNNEQFF
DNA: TGCAGTGCTAGAGACCTAAGGGCAGGGAACAATGAGCAGTTCTTC

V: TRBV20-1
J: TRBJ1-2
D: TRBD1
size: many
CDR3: CSAGKQGANYGYTF
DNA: TGCAGTGCTGGCAAGCAGGGGGCGAACTATGGCTACACCTTC

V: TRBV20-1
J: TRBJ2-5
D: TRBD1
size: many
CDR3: CSAGGRGKETQYF
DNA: TGCAGTGCTGGGGGCAGGGGGAAAGAGACCCAGTACTTC

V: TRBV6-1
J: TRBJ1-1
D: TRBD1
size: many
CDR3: CASRSGGENTEAFF
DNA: TGTGCCAGCAGGTCAGGGGGCGAGAACACTGAAGCTTTCTTT

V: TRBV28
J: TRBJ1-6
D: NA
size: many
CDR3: CASQDQGSSYNSPLHF
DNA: TGTGCCAGCCAAGATCAGGGGTCTTCCTATAATTCACCCCTCCACTTT

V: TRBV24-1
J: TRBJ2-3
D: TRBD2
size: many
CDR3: CATSAGGYASTDTQYF
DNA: TGTGCCACCAGTGCGGGGGGTTATGCTAGCACAGATACGCAGTATTTT

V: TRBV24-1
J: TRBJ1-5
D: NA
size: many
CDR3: CATSGPLGNQPQHF
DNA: TGTGCCACCAGTGGGCCCCTGGGCAATCAGCCCCAGCATTTT

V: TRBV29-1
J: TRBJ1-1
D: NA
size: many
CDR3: CSIEGLGTEAFF
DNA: TGCAGCATTGAGGGACTTGGCACTGAAGCTTTCTTT

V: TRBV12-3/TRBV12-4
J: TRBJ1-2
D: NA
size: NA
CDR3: CASSLGRGPRLYGYTF
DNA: TGTGCCAGCAGTTTAGGCCGGGGCCCCCGTCTTTATGGCTACACCTTC

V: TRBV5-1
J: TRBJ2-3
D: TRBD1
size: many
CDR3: CASSLGDSRTDTQYF
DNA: TGCGCCAGCAGCTTGGGGGACAGCCGCACAGATACGCAGTATTTT

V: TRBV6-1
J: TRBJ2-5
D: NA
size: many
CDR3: CASSKTAFPTMYQETQYF
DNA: TGTGCCAGCAGTAAGACAGCGTTCCCGACTATGTACCAAGAGACCCAGTACTTC

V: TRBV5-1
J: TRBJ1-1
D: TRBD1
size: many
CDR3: CASSLADTGDTEAFF
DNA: TGCGCCAGCAGCCTGGCCGATACAGGGGACACTGAAGCTTTCTTT

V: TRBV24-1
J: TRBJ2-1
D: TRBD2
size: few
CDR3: CATSGASGVLVDEQFF
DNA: TGTGCCACCAGTGGCGCTAGCGGGGTCCTCGTGGATGAGCAGTTCTTC

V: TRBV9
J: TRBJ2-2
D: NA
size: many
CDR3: CASSAYGTLTGELFF
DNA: TGTGCCAGCAGCGCCTACGGGACTCTCACCGGGGAGCTGTTTTTT

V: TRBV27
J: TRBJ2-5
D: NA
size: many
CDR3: CASSYDWTLETQYF
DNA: TGTGCCAGCAGTTACGACTGGACCCTAGAGACCCAGTACTTC

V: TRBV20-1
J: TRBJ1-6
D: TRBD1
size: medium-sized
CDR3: CSARDHVGQGGSPLHF
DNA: TGCAGTGCTAGAGATCACGTCGGGCAGGGGGGGTCACCCCTCCACTTT

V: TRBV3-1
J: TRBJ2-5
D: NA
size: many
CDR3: CASSQDRGSGETQYF
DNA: TGTGCCAGCAGCCAAGATCGAGGGAGCGGAGAGACCCAGTACTTC

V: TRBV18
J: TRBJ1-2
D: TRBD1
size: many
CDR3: CASSRGQGASDTF
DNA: TGTGCCAGCTCACGGGGACAGGGGGCGTCTGACACCTTC

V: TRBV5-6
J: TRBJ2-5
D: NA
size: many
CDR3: CASSPLTYQETQYF
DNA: TGTGCCAGCAGCCCGTTAACTTACCAAGAGACCCAGTACTTC

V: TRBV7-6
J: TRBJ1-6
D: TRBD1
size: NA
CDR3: CASSSRTGRSPLHF
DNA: TGTGCCAGCAGCTCGAGGACAGGGAGATCACCCCTCCACTTT

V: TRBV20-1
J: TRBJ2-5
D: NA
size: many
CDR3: CSANHVAGQGRSSGGPQETQYF
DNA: TGCAGTGCTAACCATGTCGCGGGACAGGGGAGATCTAGCGGGGGGCCTCAAGAGACCCAGTACTTC

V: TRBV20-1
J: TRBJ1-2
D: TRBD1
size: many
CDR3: CSAPRTGPRDGYTF
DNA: TGCAGTGCCCCCAGGACAGGGCCTCGCGATGGCTACACCTTC

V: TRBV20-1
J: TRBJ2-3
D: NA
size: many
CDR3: CSARARIAVSTDTQYF
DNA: TGCAGTGCTAGAGCGCGGATAGCGGTTAGCACAGATACGCAGTATTTT

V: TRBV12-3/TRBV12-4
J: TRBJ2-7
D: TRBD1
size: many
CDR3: CASSLMGQGTYEQYF
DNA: TGTGCCAGCAGTTTAATGGGACAGGGTACTTACGAGCAGTACTTC

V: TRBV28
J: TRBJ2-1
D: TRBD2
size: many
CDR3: CAIPSGSGGANEQFF
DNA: TGTGCCATTCCTAGCGGGAGCGGGGGGGCCAATGAGCAGTTCTTC